This T cell receptor (beta chain) appears in the sequencing data of a study of T cells in Graves' hyperthyroidism and ophthalmopathy. The study, taken as a whole, reports: The model foresaw ophthalmopathy a median roughly 6.5 months prior to onset. Ophthalmopathy stood apart from stable hyperthyroidism in a 13 V-J model. Most thyroid clonotypes with frequency above 0.001 were detected in blood.

The CDR3 sequence is 15 residues long. Per the germline V gene, CDR1 is SGHRS and CDR2 is YFSETQ. There were TCR beta CDR3 regions amplified from RNA transcripts. When the TCR CDR3 underwent first-round RT-PCR, the HTBI primer set was used. MiXCR, run by TCRdb on the multiplex PCR reads, gives a single entry per CDR3 protein. The data hold about 700,000 distinct CDR3 sequences, with approximately 42% observed a single time. In the case of this clonotype: What it recognizes is unknown. A junction boundary mismatches the germline segment, possibly from a read error.

The sequencing input was peripheral blood or thyroid tissue (not recorded which). This receptor was taken from an adult man with Graves' disease, either hyperthyroidism or ophthalmopathy (not recorded which). The rearrangement joins TRBV5-1 to TRBJ2-7, with 8 bases aligning to TRBD1. The CDR3 DNA sequence: TGCGCCGGCAGCTTGGCGGCAGGGGGCCCCGGCGAGCAGTACTTC. This gives the protein CAGSLAAGGPGEQYF.